This TCR beta chain was profiled in a study of chemoradiotherapy in HPV16-positive cancers. Study overall: Candidate HPV-specific T-cell clones and common TCR motifs came from functional assays in a couple of HPV16-positive patients. Study conclusions and caveats: Functional assays defining HPV-specific T cells used only a couple of HPV16-positive patients. Non-HPV-specific T cells did not expand in tumors during treatment, whereas candidate HPV-specific clones and E7-related motifs did.

CDR3 length equals 14 residues. V lost 2 bases and J 3 bases, leaving 10 bases between the germline ends. The germline gives CDR1 MDHEN, CDR2 SYDVKM. Samples were taken several times over chemoradiotherapy. With respect to this clone: Its antigen is not known.

The table came from immunoSEQ multiplex PCR; TCRdb's copy has only in-frame clones and leaves some out. This table has several thousand clones, around 90% appearing once. Collection of the sample occurred from a patient who underwent chemoradiotherapy. This TCR derives from a human donor with HPV-associated anogenital cancer. The chain uses TRBV28 and TRBJ1-1; no firm D call. CDR3 coding DNA: TGTGCCAGCAGTTTAATTTCAGGATACACTGAAGCTTTCTTT. This encodes CASSLISGYTEAFF.